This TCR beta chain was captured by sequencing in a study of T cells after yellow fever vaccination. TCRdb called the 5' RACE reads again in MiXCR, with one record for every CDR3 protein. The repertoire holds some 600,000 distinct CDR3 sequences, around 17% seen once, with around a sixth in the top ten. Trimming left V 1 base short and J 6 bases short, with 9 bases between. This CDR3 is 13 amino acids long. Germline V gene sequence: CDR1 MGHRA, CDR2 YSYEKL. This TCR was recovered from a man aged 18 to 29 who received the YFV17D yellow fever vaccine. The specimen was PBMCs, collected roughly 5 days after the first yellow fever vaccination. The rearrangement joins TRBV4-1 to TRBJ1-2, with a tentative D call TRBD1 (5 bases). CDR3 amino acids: CASSQVSGNGYTF. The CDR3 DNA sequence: TGCGCCAGCAGCCAAGTTTCAGGGAATGGCTACACCTTC.